One sample yielded the 17 T cell receptor beta chains listed below, sequenced in a study of blood T cell repertoires in COVID-19. Profiling relied on immunoSEQ multiplex PCR, and the TCRdb table lists in-frame clones only, not all of them. Of about 180,000 clones listed, roughly nine tenths are singletons. The sample comprised PBMCs or T cells enriched from blood (not recorded which). The receptors shown here come from a human donor with acute COVID-19. The donor label of this sample is uncertain.

The rearrangement joins TRBV4-1 to TRBJ2-1, with 7 nucleotides matching TRBD2. The CDR3 covers 14 residues. The trim removed 8 bases at V and 8 bases at J, leaving 12 bases unmatched. In germline, CDR1 is MGHRA, CDR2 YSYEKL. The DNA of the CDR3 is TGCGCCAGCGGGGGGGAGGACGGGACGGATGAGCAGTTCTTC. Its translation: CASGGEDGTDEQFF.

The chain is built from TRBV18 and TRBJ1-1; 7 bases fit TRBD1. This CDR3 region has 19 residues. The V and J ends lost 4 bases and 0 bases, in that order; junction bases with no gene match: 17. Germline values: CDR1 KGHSH, CDR2 LQKENI. The CDR3 reads CASSHPLKGAYLLNTEAFF. The CDR3, as DNA: TGTGCCAGCTCACACCCCCTTAAGGGGGCCTACCTTTTGAACACTGAAGCTTTCTTT.

This chain connects TRBV29-1 to TRBJ2-5; D is possibly TRBD2 (5 bases). V lost 7 bases and J 2 bases, leaving 14 bases between the germline ends. The CDR3 consists of 13 residues. Germline CDR1 reads SQVTM; CDR2 reads ANQGSEA. The CDR3 DNA reads TGCAGCGCGGACGGGGAAGAGCAAGAGACCCAGTACTTC. Translating gives CSADGEEQETQYF.

This clone was observed a handful of times. This chain uses TRBV24-1 with TRBJ1-1, with TRBD1 matching over 7 bases. The CDR3 spans 16 residues. Unmatched junction bases numbered 11, after V lost 2 bases and J lost 6 bases. Germline lookup yields CDR1 KGHDR and CDR2 SFDVKD. CDR3 DNA: TGTGCCACCAGTGATTCGACCCCAGACAGGGAGGCTGAAGCTTTCTTT. Translation: CATSDSTPDREAEAFF.

This clone was detected ten times or more. The chain links TRBV30 to TRBJ2-7; 8 bases are a match to TRBD1. Losses at the gene ends were 6 bases for V and 7 bases for J; bases not matched to a gene: 11. The germline V gene has CDR1 GTSNPN and CDR2 SVGIG (reference sequence). CDR3 length equals 13 residues. This CDR3 reads CACRQGWRREQYF. Written as DNA, the CDR3 is TGTGCCTGCCGACAGGGGTGGCGTAGGGAGCAGTACTTC.

The CDR3 nucleotides are TGTGCCAGCAGTACCCTGGGACAGGGCACAGATACGCAGTATTTT. Protein product: CASSTLGQGTDTQYF. The rearrangement joins TRBV6-5 to TRBJ2-3, with TRBD1 matching 8 bases. Unmatched junction bases numbered 5, after V lost 5 bases and J lost 1 base. The CDR3 loop spans 15 amino acids. Germline values: CDR1 MNHEY, CDR2 SVGAGI.

The chain employs TRBV4-1 and TRBJ1-1, with a weak D call TRBD1 (5 bases). The ends were cut back, 3 bases at V and 7 bases at J, with 15 bases in the middle. Germline loops: CDR1 MGHRA, CDR2 YSYEKL. The CDR3 runs to 14 residues. CDR3 protein: CASSHKRGGLEAFF. CDR3 in DNA: TGCGCCAGCAGCCACAAACGGGGGGGACTTGAAGCTTTCTTT.

CDR3 sequence: CASSRLIATGELFF. The CDR3 DNA is TGCGCCAGCAGTAGACTTATCGCCACCGGGGAGCTGTTTTTT. V is TRBV5-1 and J is TRBJ2-2; D unclear. This CDR3 is 14 amino acids long. Deletions cut 5 bases from V and 4 bases from J, with 12 bases between. Germline V CDR1 and CDR2: SGHRS, YFSETQ.

The J gene is TRBJ2-3, the V gene TRBV13; 8 bases line up with TRBD2. The CDR3 loop spans 19 amino acids. V shed 4 bases and J 7 bases; nucleotides not matched to a gene: 22. Germline CDR1 PRHDT, CDR2 FYEKMQ (reference sequence). This CDR3 reads CASSSPRTSSSIGANTQYF. The CDR3 nucleotides are TGTGCCAGCAGCTCCCCCCGGACTAGCTCCTCAATTGGCGCTAATACGCAGTATTTT.

The chain couples TRBV7-9 to TRBJ1-6; possible D gene TRBD1, 6 bases. Germline V gene sequence: CDR1 SEHNR, CDR2 FQNEAQ (reference sequence). The CDR3 has 14 residues. The ends were cut back, 3 bases at V and 6 bases at J, with 9 bases in the middle. The CDR3 reads CASSLDSLNSPLHF. CDR3 DNA: TGTGCCAGCAGCTTGGACAGCCTTAATTCACCCCTCCACTTT.

The chain is built from TRBV5-1 and TRBJ2-7; TRBD2 matches at 7 bases. Germline CDR1 SGHRS, CDR2 YFSETQ. The V segment lost 2 bases and the J segment 1 base; nucleotides outside the gene matches: 6. The CDR3 is 15 residues long. CDR3: CASSFGTGGSYEQYF. CDR3 DNA sequence: TGCGCCAGCAGCTTTGGTACCGGGGGGTCCTACGAGCAGTACTTC. Full variable domain (remainder filled in from reference TRBV5-1 and TRBJ2-7): KAGVTQTPRYLIKTRGQQVTLSCSPISGHRSVSWYQQTPGQGLQFLFEYFSETQRNKGNFPGRFSGRQFSNSRSEMNVSTLELGDSALYLCASSFGTGGSYEQYFGPGTRLTVT.

The rearrangement links TRBV2 to TRBJ1-3; no clear D. The CDR3 has 15 amino acids. Trimming removed 6 bases from V and 1 base from J, with 13 bases in between. Germline CDR1 and CDR2: SNHLY and FYNNEI. CDR3 DNA: TGTGCCAGCAGACTACGGGGAGGATCTGGAAACACCATATATTTT. It translates to CASRLRGGSGNTIYF. The full variable domain, in which reference TRBV2 and TRBJ1-3 provide the parts outside the CDR3, is EPEVTQTPSHQVTQMGQEVILRCVPISNHLYFYWYRQILGQKVEFLVSFYNNEISEKSEIFDDQFSVERPDGSNFTLKIRSTKLEDSAMYFCASRLRGGSGNTIYFGEGSWLTVV.

The CDR3 DNA reads TGCAGCGTTGAAGAGGAAGGGGGCAGTCCCTACGAGCAGTACTTC. Its translation is CSVEEEGGSPYEQYF. The V gene is TRBV29-1, the J gene TRBJ2-7; TRBD1 matches at 7 bases. The CDR3 sequence is 15 residues long. After removal of 0 bases from V and 2 bases from J, the junction contained 7 bases not matched to a gene. The germline V gene encodes CDR1 SQVTM and CDR2 ANQGSEA.

The genes are TRBV9 and TRBJ2-1; tentative D call: TRBD2 (7 bases). V was shortened by 0 bases and J by 4 bases, with 17 bases between the two germline ends. Germline CDR1 reads SGDLS; CDR2 reads YYNGEE. The length of the CDR3 is 17 residues. The CDR3 DNA follows: TGTGCCAGCAGCGTAGCGGGGGAGGGGGGACCTTACAATGAGCAGTTCTTC. Amino acids: CASSVAGEGGPYNEQFF.

V gene TRBV27 combines with J gene TRBJ1-1, with 8 bases identical to TRBD1. The CDR3 totals 14 residues. Germline V gene lookup returns CDR1 MNHEY and CDR2 SMNVEV (reference sequence). V shed 4 bases, J shed 3 bases, and the junction held 4 bases outside the gene matches. In nucleotides, the CDR3 is TGTGCCAGCAGTTGGACAGGGCGGTACACTGAAGCTTTCTTT. Translated: CASSWTGRYTEAFF.

The V and J genes are TRBV12-3 or TRBV12-4 and TRBJ1-5; the D is unclear. This CDR3 contains 13 residues. The V gene lost 1 base and the J gene lost 9 bases, with 10 bases spanning the gap. CDR3 DNA: TGTGCCAGCAGTTTAGATGCAAGGAGGCCCCAGCATTTT. Its translation is CASSLDARRPQHF.

This clone has more than one count but fewer than ten. This sequence joins TRBV6-5 and TRBJ1-2, with 10 positions matching TRBD1. The CDR3 consists of 14 residues. V lost 7 bases and J lost 4; bases outside the gene matches: 6. Per germline, CDR1 MNHEY and CDR2 SVGAGI. CDR3 residues: CASTRQGAGYGYTF. In DNA, the CDR3 is TGTGCCAGCACCAGACAGGGGGCGGGCTATGGCTACACCTTC.